This TCR beta chain was recovered during a study of cytomegalovirus exposure and HLA in healthy donors. Broader study findings: In a later analysis, TCR beta V- and J-gene trimming showed a link to a missense DCLRE1C variant.

The CDR3 contains 17 residues. V lost 0 bases and J lost 0, with 9 bases in between. Germline V gene lookup returns CDR1 LNHNV and CDR2 YYDKDF (reference sequence). This clone has a handful of counts. Its antigen remains unknown. 13 Jbeta primers and 60 Vbeta primers were used for the PCR. The data were produced by immunoSEQ multiplex PCR, yet TCRdb's version contains in-frame clones alone and is incomplete. The data hold nearly 95,000 clones, with 7.6% observed a single time. What was sequenced was PBMCs. The sequence came from a middle-aged man in good health and CMV-seronegative. The chain uses TRBV15 and TRBJ2-6; D is undetermined. The DNA of the CDR3 is TGTGCCACCAGCAGAGAGGTAGGAGTCTCTGGGGCCAACGTCCTGACTTTC. It translates to CATSREVGVSGANVLTF.